This is a list of T cell receptor beta chains from one sample in a study of lymphopenia after photon versus proton radiotherapy. Sequenced by immunoSEQ multiplex PCR; TCRdb stores in-frame clones only, minus some. Of 55,000 to 70,000 clones in the sample, roughly 90% were seen once. The input for sequencing was peripheral blood, taken from a patient treated with photon-based radiotherapy. The source is a woman in her 70s with pancreatic cancer. Both conserved end residues are part of each CDR3. Fields, in order: V gene, D gene, clone size, J gene, CDR3 protein, CDR3 DNA. The D gene is left open where the match is weak. Size tells how often a clone was seen (once, few, many) or the class of an expanded clone, and some rows leave it out.

>TRBV5-4|.|once|TRBJ1-2
CASSLGGGSFITF
TGTGCCAGCAGCTTGGGGGGTGGCAGTTTTATAACCTTC
>TRBV5-1|.|.|TRBJ1-1
CASSLSSANTEAFF
TGCGCCAGCAGCTTGTCGTCGGCGAACACTGAAGCTTTCTTT
>TRBV19|.|.|TRBJ1-1
CASSVGTSNTEAFF
TGTGCCAGTAGTGTGGGGACATCGAACACTGAAGCTTTCTTT
>TRBV19|.|.|TRBJ1-5
CASSYNSNQPQHF
TGTGCCAGTAGTTATAATAGCAATCAGCCCCAGCATTTT
>TRBV9|.|.|TRBJ2-1
CASSSGGGQISYNEQFF
TGTGCCAGCAGCTCGGGAGGGGGACAGATAAGCTACAATGAGCAGTTCTTC
>TRBV29-1|.|.|TRBJ2-5
CSVDDPTGTQYF
TGCAGCGTCGATGACCCGACAGGGACCCAGTACTTC
>TRBV7-3|.|.|TRBJ2-3
CASSSTPGLTDTQYF
TGTGCCAGCAGCTCCACGCCGGGACTTACGGATACGCAGTATTTT
>TRBV19|.|.|TRBJ1-5
CASSVTGTRGQPQHF
TGTGCCAGTAGTGTCACAGGGACGCGGGGGCAGCCCCAGCATTTT
>TRBV7-9|TRBD1|once|TRBJ1-2
CASSLLDRGNYGYTF
TGTGCCAGCAGCTTATTGGACAGGGGAAATTACGGCTACACCTTC
>TRBV27|.|.|TRBJ2-6
CASSRYTQGSGANVLTF
TGTGCCAGCAGTCGGTATACTCAGGGATCTGGGGCCAACGTCCTGACTTTC
>TRBV14|TRBD2|.|TRBJ2-2
CASSQRTGTKNTGELFF
TGTGCCAGCAGCCAACGAACCGGGACTAAGAACACCGGGGAGCTGTTTTTT
>TRBV6-1|TRBD1|.|TRBJ1-3
CASSEDWTGAGNTIYF
TGTGCCAGCAGTGAAGATTGGACAGGGGCTGGAAACACCATATATTTT
>TRBV28|TRBD2|.|TRBJ2-2
CASRGTSGISLLGTGELFF
TGTGCCAGCAGGGGGACTAGCGGGATAAGTCTTTTGGGCACCGGGGAGCTGTTTTTT
>TRBV5-6|TRBD1|.|TRBJ1-4
CASSLGTGSGEKLFF
TGTGCCAGCAGCTTGGGGACAGGGTCGGGTGAAAAACTGTTTTTT
>TRBV12-5|.|.|TRBJ1-4
CASGRGKNEKLFF
TGTGCTAGTGGCAGGGGTAAGAATGAAAAACTGTTTTTT
>TRBV7-2|.|.|TRBJ2-7
CASSPGVGNEQYF
TGTGCCAGCAGCCCGGGGGTGGGAAACGAGCAGTACTTC
>TRBV6-1|.|.|TRBJ2-1
CASSEAPIGRAGNEQFF
TGTGCCAGCAGTGAGGCGCCGATAGGCAGGGCGGGCAATGAGCAGTTCTTC
>TRBV19|.|.|TRBJ1-1
CASTKTVNTEAFF
TGTGCCAGTACCAAGACAGTGAACACTGAAGCTTTCTTT
>TRBV6-1|.|.|TRBJ2-3
CASSEGTTQTDTQYF
TGTGCCAGCAGTGAAGGGACGACTCAAACAGATACGCAGTATTTT
>TRBV27|TRBD2|.|TRBJ2-1
CASSLSTSGSLEQFF
TGTGCCAGCAGTTTATCAACTAGCGGGAGCCTTGAGCAGTTCTTC
>TRBV15|.|.|TRBJ1-5
CATSRERSQPQHF
TGTGCCACCAGCAGAGAGCGGAGCCAGCCCCAGCATTTT
>TRBV28|TRBD1|.|TRBJ2-3
CASSLTPGQYTDTQYF
TGTGCCAGCAGCCTTACCCCGGGACAGTACACAGATACGCAGTATTTT
>TRBV7-2|TRBD2|.|TRBJ2-3
CASSLATGGTSGATDTQYF
TGTGCCAGCAGCTTAGCGACCGGGGGGACTAGCGGTGCCACCGATACGCAGTATTTT
>TRBV7-9|TRBD1|.|TRBJ2-2
CASSLLGQGNTGELFF
TGTGCCAGCAGCTTATTGGGACAGGGGAACACCGGGGAGCTGTTTTTT
>TRBV30|.|.|TRBJ2-5
CAWSSRSGAQYF
TGTGCCTGGAGTTCCAGGTCCGGGGCCCAGTACTTC
>TRBV9|TRBD2|.|TRBJ2-7
CASSVEAGGSEQYF
TGTGCCAGCAGCGTAGAAGCGGGAGGCTCCGAGCAGTACTTC
>TRBV2|TRBD1|.|TRBJ2-5
CASSGDRGNQETQYF
TGTGCCAGCAGCGGGGACAGGGGAAACCAAGAGACCCAGTACTTC
>TRBV6-5|TRBD2|.|TRBJ2-2
CASVLLADHTGELFF
TGTGCCAGTGTATTACTAGCGGATCACACCGGGGAGCTGTTTTTT
>TRBV9|.|.|TRBJ2-1
CASSVDPRVPRDEQFF
TGTGCCAGCAGCGTAGATCCCCGGGTCCCTAGGGATGAGCAGTTCTTC
>TRBV5-1|TRBD2|.|TRBJ2-3
CASSVTSGRALADTQYF
TGCGCCAGCAGCGTGACTAGCGGGAGGGCCCTCGCAGATACGCAGTATTTT
>TRBV4-3|.|.|TRBJ1-4
CASEGEKLFF
TGCGCCAGCGAGGGTGAAAAACTGTTTTTT
>TRBV5-6|.|once|TRBJ2-7
CASSLDMVAYEQYF
TGTGCCAGCAGCTTGGATATGGTCGCGTACGAGCAGTACTTC
>TRBV5-8|.|.|TRBJ2-3
CASSPWEAGTDTQYF
TGTGCCAGCAGCCCCTGGGAAGCGGGCACAGATACGCAGTATTTT
>TRBV5-1|TRBD1|.|TRBJ1-5
CASSVGQGSNQPQHF
TGCGCCAGCAGCGTTGGACAGGGCAGCAATCAGCCCCAGCATTTT
>TRBV6-5|.|.|TRBJ2-3
CASSYRGDTDTQYF
TGTGCCAGCAGTTACAGGGGAGACACAGATACGCAGTATTTT
>TRBV9|.|.|TRBJ2-5
CASSVGWGETQYF
TGTGCCAGCAGCGTAGGTTGGGGGGAGACCCAGTACTTC
>TRBV19|.|.|TRBJ2-1
CASSITPRFEQFF
TGTGCCAGTAGTATAACTCCACGGTTTGAGCAGTTCTTC
>TRBV7-3|TRBD2|.|TRBJ2-2
CASSLGTNLQAGELFF
TGTGCCAGCAGCTTAGGGACTAACCTCCAGGCCGGGGAGCTGTTTTTT
>TRBV6-1|TRBD1|.|TRBJ1-2
CASSGGTGGYGYTF
TGTGCCAGCAGCGGTGGGACAGGGGGCTATGGCTACACCTTC
>TRBV27|TRBD1|.|TRBJ1-1
CASSSVQGGNTEAFF
TGTGCCAGCAGTTCAGTTCAGGGGGGCAACACTGAAGCTTTCTTT
>TRBV4-2|.|.|TRBJ1-2
CASSQEGGGLGTVYGYTF
TGTGCCAGCAGCCAAGAGGGCGGGGGGCTGGGGACGGTCTATGGCTACACCTTC
>TRBV5-6|.|.|TRBJ1-1
CASSHSQALVGTEAFF
TGTGCCAGCAGTCACTCACAAGCCTTAGTCGGCACTGAAGCTTTCTTT
>TRBV19|TRBD2|.|TRBJ2-7
CASSNVAGDYEQYF
TGTGCCAGTAGTAACGTAGCGGGAGACTACGAGCAGTACTTC
>TRBV5-8|TRBD1|.|TRBJ2-3
CASSFPGTDHLTQYF
TGTGCCAGCAGCTTTCCCGGGACAGACCATCTGACGCAGTATTTT
>TRBV5-4|TRBD2|.|TRBJ2-7
CASSREVAGGPSEQYF
TGTGCCAGCAGCAGGGAGGTGGCGGGAGGGCCGAGCGAGCAGTACTTC
>TRBV6-5|.|.|TRBJ1-2
CASSTGGFYGYTF
TGTGCCAGCAGTACTGGAGGGTTCTATGGCTACACCTTC
>TRBV29-1|.|.|TRBJ2-7
CSVASGRDLEQYF
TGCAGCGTAGCCTCGGGGCGCGACTTAGAGCAGTACTTC
>TRBV28|.|.|TRBJ1-1
CASSPSGGSEAFF
TGTGCCAGCAGTCCGTCGGGGGGCTCTGAAGCTTTCTTT
>TRBV9|.|.|TRBJ2-3
CASSVAAGPSTDTQYF
TGTGCCAGCAGCGTAGCAGCCGGGCCCAGCACAGATACGCAGTATTTT
>TRBV15|TRBD1|.|TRBJ1-1
CATSRVIQGFTEAFF
TGTGCCACCAGCAGGGTGATACAGGGGTTCACTGAAGCTTTCTTT
>TRBV28|.|.|TRBJ2-6
CASSLRWGAGANVLTF
TGTGCCAGCAGTTTAAGATGGGGGGCTGGGGCCAACGTCCTGACTTTC
>TRBV7-6|.|.|TRBJ1-1
CASSLYPGANTEAFF
TGTGCCAGCAGCTTATATCCGGGGGCGAACACTGAAGCTTTCTTT
>TRBV6-1|TRBD1|.|TRBJ1-5
CASSSHRDRVQHF
TGTGCCAGCAGTTCGCACCGGGACAGGGTCCAGCATTTT